The T cell receptor (beta chain) under discussion was sequenced for a study of T cells in Graves' hyperthyroidism and ophthalmopathy. Background on the study: The initial diagnosis was the point when peripheral blood was collected, ahead of any treatment.

The source material, RNA transcripts, was used to amplify TCR beta CDR3 regions. The TCR CDR3 was amplified in a first-round RT-PCR using the HTBI primer set. TCRdb re-called the multiplex PCR reads with MiXCR, one entry per CDR3 protein. The repertoire holds fewer than 450,000 distinct CDR3 sequences, with 17% as singletons. The table lists this clonotype with a few counts. Antigen unknown. General study findings and limits: Using 13 V-J features, a model discriminated ophthalmopathy from stable hyperthyroidism.

Germline CDR1 and CDR2: SEHNR and FQNEAQ (reference sequence). The CDR3 has 14 amino acids. The V end was cut by 6 bases, the J end by 9 bases, with 21 bases between. Orbital computed tomography, thyroid ultrasound, serum thyroxine and TRAb, and clinical symptoms together informed the diagnoses. PBMCs came from over 8.5 ml fresh peripheral blood. The rearrangement links TRBV7-9 to TRBJ2-7; either TRBD1 or TRBD2 may fit D (6 bases each). This clonotype was obtained from a woman aged 30 to 39 with Graves' hyperthyroidism that later progressed to Graves' ophthalmopathy. The sample was blood. The CDR3 bases are TGTGCCAGCAGGAAGGGGGAGGCGGTGGACGGGCAGTACTTC. Its translation: CASRKGEAVDGQYF.